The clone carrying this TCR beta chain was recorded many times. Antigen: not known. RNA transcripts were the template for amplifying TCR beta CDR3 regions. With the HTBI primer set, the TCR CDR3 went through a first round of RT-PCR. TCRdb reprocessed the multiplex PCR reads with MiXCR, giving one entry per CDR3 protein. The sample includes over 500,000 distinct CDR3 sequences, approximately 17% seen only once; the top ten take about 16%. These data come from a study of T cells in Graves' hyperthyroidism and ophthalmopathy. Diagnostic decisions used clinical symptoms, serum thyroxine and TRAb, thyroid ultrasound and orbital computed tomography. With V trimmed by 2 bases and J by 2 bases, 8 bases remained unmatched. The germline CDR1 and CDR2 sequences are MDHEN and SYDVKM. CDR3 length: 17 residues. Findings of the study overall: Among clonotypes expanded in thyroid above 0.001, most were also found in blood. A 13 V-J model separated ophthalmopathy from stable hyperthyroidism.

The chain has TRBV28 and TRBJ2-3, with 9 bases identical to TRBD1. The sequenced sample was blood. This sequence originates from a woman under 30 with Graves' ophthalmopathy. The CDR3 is CASSLKTGTGYTDTQYF. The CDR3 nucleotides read TGTGCCAGCAGTTTAAAGACCGGGACAGGGTACACAGATACGCAGTATTTT.